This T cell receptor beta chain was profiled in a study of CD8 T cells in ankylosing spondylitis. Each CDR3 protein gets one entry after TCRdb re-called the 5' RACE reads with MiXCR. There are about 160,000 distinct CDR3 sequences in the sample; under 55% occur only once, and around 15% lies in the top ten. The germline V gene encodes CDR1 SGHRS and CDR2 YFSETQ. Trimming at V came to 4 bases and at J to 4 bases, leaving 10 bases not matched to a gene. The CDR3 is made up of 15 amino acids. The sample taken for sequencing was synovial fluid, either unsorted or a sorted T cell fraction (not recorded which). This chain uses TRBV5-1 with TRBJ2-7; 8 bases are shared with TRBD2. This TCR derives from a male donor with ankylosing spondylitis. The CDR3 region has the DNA TGCGCCAGCAGCCCACGGGGCCGGGGGGGATACGAGCAGTACTTC. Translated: CASSPRGRGGYEQYF.